This passage covers 13 T cell receptor beta chains from one sample sequenced in a study of T cells expressing NK-cell markers. With the 5' RACE reads reprocessed, TCRdb shows one record per CDR3 protein and no DNA. The sample totals a few hundred thousand distinct CDR3 sequences. Specimen: blood T cells: a sorted CD56 or NKG2C T cell subset, CD4+ or CD8+ T cells, or bulk PBMC T cells (not recorded which). All receptors come from a man aged 18 to 35 in good health.

The chain links TRBV7-9 to TRBJ2-5; TCRdb designates TRBD1, a call that cannot be tested without DNA. This CDR3 contains 15 residues. Germline values: CDR1 SEHNR, CDR2 FQNEAQ (reference sequence). Here the CDR3 reads CASRLGTGRQETQYF.

The rearrangement uses TRBV20-1 and TRBJ1-5. Germline V gives CDR1 DFQATT, CDR2 SNEGSKA (reference sequence). The CDR3 sequence is 12 residues long. The CDR3 sequence is CSARRTDQPQHF.

V and J are TRBV29-1 and TRBJ2-7; the D call from TCRdb, TRBD1, cannot be confirmed without DNA. This CDR3 has 13 residues. Germline assignment: CDR1 SQVTM and CDR2 ANQGSEA. The CDR3 reads CSVGTGRNYEQYF.

The chain employs TRBV7-8 and TRBJ2-3; TCRdb lists TRBD2, though no DNA is available to test this call. The CDR3 loop spans 18 amino acids. Germline loops: CDR1 SGHVS, CDR2 FQNEAQ. CDR3 protein: CASSLEGLAGEGTDTQYF. Looking up the rest from reference TRBV7-8 and TRBJ2-3 gives the full variable domain: GAGVSQSPRYKVAKRGQDVALRCDPISGHVSLFWYQQALGQGPEFLTYFQNEAQLDKSGLPSDRFFAERPEGSVSTLKIQRTQQEDSAVYLCASSLEGLAGEGTDTQYFGPGTRLTVL.

V gene TRBV7-9 combines with J gene TRBJ2-5; TCRdb names TRBD2, which stays unverified in the absence of DNA. CDR1 is SEHNR and CDR2 is FQNEAQ in the germline V gene (reference sequence). The CDR3 is made up of 15 amino acids. CDR3 amino acids: CASSPTSGRLETQYF. The whole variable domain, remainder taken from reference TRBV7-9 and TRBJ2-5, is DTGVSQNPRHKITKRGQNVTFRCDPISEHNRLYWYRQTLGQGPEFLTYFQNEAQLEKSRLLSDRFSAERPKGSFSTLEIQRTEQGDSAMYLCASSPTSGRLETQYFGPGTRLLVL.

The genes are TRBV7-9 and TRBJ1-5; no DNA is available, so the TRBD1 call from TCRdb remains unchecked. CDR3 length equals 12 residues. Germline assignment: CDR1 SEHNR and CDR2 FQNEAQ (reference sequence). CDR3 loop: CASSDRVQPQHF.

The chain couples TRBV20-1 to TRBJ1-5; as DNA is missing, the TRBD1 call by TCRdb cannot be tested. The CDR3 loop spans 15 amino acids. Germline CDR1 reads DFQATT; CDR2 reads SNEGSKA (reference sequence). CDR3: CSAPKGQGLNQPQHF.

V gene TRBV29-1 combines with J gene TRBJ1-3. The CDR3 loop spans 14 amino acids. Germline V gene sequence: CDR1 SQVTM, CDR2 ANQGSEA. The CDR3 region is CSVDELSSGNTIYF.

V gene TRBV5-1 combines with J gene TRBJ1-1. The CDR3 runs to 15 residues. Per germline, CDR1 SGHRS and CDR2 YFSETQ. The CDR3 here is CASSLLVGRNTEAFF. Using reference TRBV5-1 and TRBJ1-1 for the parts outside the CDR3, the full variable domain is KAGVTQTPRYLIKTRGQQVTLSCSPISGHRSVSWYQQTPGQGLQFLFEYFSETQRNKGNFPGRFSGRQFSNSRSEMNVSTLELGDSALYLCASSLLVGRNTEAFFGQGTRLTVV.

The genes are TRBV3-1 and TRBJ2-1; TCRdb indicates TRBD1, and absent DNA this call remains unverified. This CDR3 region has 14 residues. The germline V gene encodes CDR1 LGHDT and CDR2 YNNKEL (reference sequence). CDR3 protein: CASRSGQGIGEQFF.

V is TRBV4-3 and J is TRBJ2-7; checking the TCRdb D call of TRBD1 is not possible without DNA. Germline CDR1 and CDR2: LGHNA and YSLEER. The CDR3 extends over 14 amino acids. The CDR3 spells CASSQWTGEIEQYF.

The chain carries TRBV27 and TRBJ1-2; there is no DNA to check the TCRdb D call of TRBD1. Germline CDR1 and CDR2: MNHEY and SMNVEV (reference sequence). There are 14 residues in the CDR3. This CDR3 is CASSSTWTDYGYTF.

This sequence joins TRBV7-9 and TRBJ2-1; TCRdb names TRBD1, which stays unverified in the absence of DNA. Germline assignment: CDR1 SEHNR and CDR2 FQNEAQ (reference sequence). CDR3 length equals 15 residues. CDR3 protein: CASSSTGTGSHEQFF.